The 5 T cell receptor beta chains in this list originate from one sample, sequenced in a study of T cell changes during pregnancy in multiple sclerosis. Assay: immunoSEQ multiplex PCR; the TCRdb copy retains only in-frame clones and omits some. The sample records roughly 72,000 clones, around 92% being singletons. The sample consisted of peripheral blood, taken in the first trimester of pregnancy. Receptors were obtained from a female donor in good health, enrolled as a control in a pregnancy study.

The chain employs TRBV9 and TRBJ2-3; tentatively, D is TRBD2 (6 bases). Germline V gene data show CDR1 as SGDLS and CDR2 as YYNGEE. Trimming removed 0 bases from V and 0 bases from J, with 8 bases in between. The CDR3 is 15 residues long. The CDR3 protein is CASSVGSGSTDTQYF. The CDR3 DNA sequence: TGTGCCAGCAGCGTAGGAAGCGGGAGCACAGATACGCAGTATTTT.

This clone has a single count. This rearrangement joins TRBV7-9 to TRBJ1-6; unclear D gene. V lost 5 bases and J 7 bases, leaving 12 bases between the germline ends. From germline, CDR1 is SEHNR and CDR2 FQNEAQ (reference sequence). The CDR3 is 14 amino acids. CDR3 nucleotides: TGTGCCAGCAGCCTCCCTCCGCGGAATTCACCCCTCCACTTT. Translating it yields CASSLPPRNSPLHF.

The chain combines TRBV29-1 with TRBJ1-3; a possible D gene is TRBD1 (6 bases). The CDR3 runs to 17 residues. Germline V gene data show CDR1 as SQVTM and CDR2 as ANQGSEA. V dropped 0 bases and J dropped 2 bases, with 17 bases sitting between them. This CDR3 reads CSVEDLLQGTPGNTIYF. For the CDR3, the DNA is TGCAGCGTTGAAGATCTCCTACAGGGTACCCCTGGAAACACCATATATTTT. The full variable domain, with the rest looked up from reference TRBV29-1 and TRBJ1-3, is SAVISQKPSRDICQRGTSLTIQCQVDSQVTMMFWYRQQPGQSLTLIATANQGSEATYESGFVIDKFPISRPNLTFSTLTVSNMSPEDSSIYLCSVEDLLQGTPGNTIYFGEGSWLTVV.

In nucleotides, the CDR3 is TGTGCCAGCAGCCCGGGGACAGGCGAGCAGTACTTC. The encoded protein is CASSPGTGEQYF. The chain links TRBV7-9 to TRBJ2-7; 8 nucleotides line up with TRBD1. Germline V lookup: CDR1 SEHNR, CDR2 FQNEAQ (reference sequence). The J segment lost 6 bases and the V segment lost 5 bases, leaving 3 bases of the junction unmatched. The CDR3 length is 12 residues.

The V and J genes are TRBV27 and TRBJ1-1; TRBD1 matches at 9 bases. V trimming: 6 bases; J trimming: 4 bases; junction bases outside the gene matches: 6. There are 14 residues in the CDR3. Germline values: CDR1 MNHEY, CDR2 SMNVEV (reference sequence). The CDR3 DNA follows: TGTGCCAGCAGCCGGACAGGGGTCGGCACTGAAGCTTTCTTT. It specifies CASSRTGVGTEAFF.